This TCR beta chain was recovered during a study of identical twins. The sample holds a few counts of this clonotype. From the 5' RACE reads, TCRdb called clonotypes with MiXCR, one entry per CDR3 protein. The sample records 400,000 to 550,000 distinct CDR3 sequences, 20% to 25% being singletons. CDR1 GTSNPN and CDR2 SVGIG come from the germline V gene (reference sequence). V dropped 4 bases and J dropped 5; count of bases not matched to a gene: 16. The CDR3 extends over 16 amino acids. The sample also formed part of further work on T cells expressing NK-cell markers.

Material for sequencing was CD4+ T cells sorted from blood. This sequence originates from a woman under 30 in good health. The rearrangement joins TRBV30 to TRBJ2-5; 7 bases match TRBD2. Here the CDR3 reads CAWNRGSGPIGETQYF. CDR3 nucleotides: TGTGCCTGGAACAGAGGTAGCGGGCCTATAGGGGAGACCCAGTACTTC.